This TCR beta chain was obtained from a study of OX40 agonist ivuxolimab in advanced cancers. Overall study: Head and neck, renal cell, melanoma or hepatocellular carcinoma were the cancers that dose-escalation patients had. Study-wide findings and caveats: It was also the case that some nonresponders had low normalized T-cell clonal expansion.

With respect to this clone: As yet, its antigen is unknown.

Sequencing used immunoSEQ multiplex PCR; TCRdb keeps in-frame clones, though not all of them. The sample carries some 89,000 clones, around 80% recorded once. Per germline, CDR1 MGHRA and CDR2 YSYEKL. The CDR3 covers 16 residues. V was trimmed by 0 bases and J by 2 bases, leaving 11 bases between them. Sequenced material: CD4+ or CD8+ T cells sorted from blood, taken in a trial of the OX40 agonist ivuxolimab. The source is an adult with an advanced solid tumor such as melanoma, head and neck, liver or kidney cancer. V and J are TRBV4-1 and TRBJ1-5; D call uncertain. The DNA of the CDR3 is TGCGCCAGCAGCCAAGAGGGAGGGTCGGGCAATCAGCCCCAGCATTTT. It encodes CASSQEGGSGNQPQHF.